Listed below are T cell receptor beta chains from one sample, sequenced in a study of PD-1 blockade in mismatch repair-deficient tumors. TCRdb's copy holds only in-frame clones and misses some; the assay was immunoSEQ multiplex PCR. Counted here are 20,000 to 25,000 clones, 84% occurring once; the ten biggest clones make up approximately 17%. The sample here was peripheral blood, taken 2 weeks after starting pembrolizumab. The receptors shown here come from an adult with mismatch repair-deficient cancer. CDR3s include the opening cysteine and the closing phenylalanine or tryptophan. Each record gives: clone size, D gene, V gene, J gene, CDR3 protein, CDR3 DNA. A D gene is named only where the DNA matches it firmly. The listing skips clone size in some rows; elsewhere it reads once, few, many or a size class.

>.|TRBD1|TRBV19|TRBJ2-6
CASSRDRDRSGANVLTF
TGTGCCAGTAGTCGGGACAGGGACCGCTCTGGGGCCAACGTCCTGACTTTC
>.|.|TRBV7-2|TRBJ1-1
CASSLEGGFGQSPF
TGTGCCAGCAGCTTAGAGGGGGGCTTTGGACAATCTCCATTT
>.|.|TRBV28|TRBJ2-7
CASSPREANYEQYF
TGTGCCAGCAGTCCCAGGGAGGCGAACTACGAGCAGTACTTC
>few|TRBD1|TRBV10-2|TRBJ2-7
CASSFKQGAPEQYF
TGCGCCAGCAGCTTTAAACAGGGGGCGCCTGAGCAGTACTTC
>.|TRBD1|TRBV6-5|TRBJ1-4
CATKTGPEKLFF
TGTGCCACAAAGACAGGGCCTGAAAAACTGTTTTTT
>.|TRBD1|TRBV30|TRBJ1-1
CAWTPWTGRNTEAFF
TGTGCCTGGACCCCTTGGACAGGGCGAAACACTGAAGCTTTCTTT
>.|.|TRBV6-6|TRBJ1-2
CASSSPLDGYGYTF
TGTGCCAGCAGTTCCCCCCTTGACGGCTATGGCTACACCTTC
>once|.|TRBV5-1|TRBJ2-3
CASSLSGVLGGTQYF
TGCGCCAGCAGCCTGTCGGGGGTCCTCGGGGGTACGCAGTATTTT
>few|.|TRBV7-3|TRBJ2-5
CASSLYGTETQYF
TGTGCCAGCAGCTTATATGGGACTGAGACCCAGTACTTC
>.|.|TRBV28|TRBJ1-2
CASAGNFGRRRPYANYGYTF
TGTGCCAGCGCCGGGAATTTTGGCAGAAGGCGCCCCTATGCTAACTATGGCTACACCTTC
>.|TRBD2|TRBV11-2|TRBJ2-1
CASSLREREVYNEQFF
TGTGCCAGCAGCTTACGAGAGCGGGAGGTCTACAATGAGCAGTTCTTC
>.|.|TRBV11-1|TRBJ2-5
CASSRSSGGETQYF
TGTGCCAGCAGTCGTAGCTCCGGGGGAGAGACCCAGTACTTC
>.|TRBD2|TRBV28|TRBJ2-7
CASSFSWGGLVYEQYF
TGTGCCAGCAGTTTTTCCTGGGGTGGACTAGTCTACGAGCAGTACTTC
>few|.|TRBV2|TRBJ2-5
CASSQASWTAETQYF
TGTGCCAGCAGCCAAGCTTCGTGGACAGCGGAGACCCAGTACTTC
>.|TRBD2|TRBV13|TRBJ2-7
CASSLWDSGRYEQYF
TGTGCCAGCAGCTTATGGGATAGCGGGCGCTACGAGCAGTACTTC
>.|TRBD1|TRBV5-1|TRBJ2-1
CATSPRQGREEQFF
TGCGCCACCTCCCCAAGACAGGGGAGAGAAGAGCAGTTCTTC